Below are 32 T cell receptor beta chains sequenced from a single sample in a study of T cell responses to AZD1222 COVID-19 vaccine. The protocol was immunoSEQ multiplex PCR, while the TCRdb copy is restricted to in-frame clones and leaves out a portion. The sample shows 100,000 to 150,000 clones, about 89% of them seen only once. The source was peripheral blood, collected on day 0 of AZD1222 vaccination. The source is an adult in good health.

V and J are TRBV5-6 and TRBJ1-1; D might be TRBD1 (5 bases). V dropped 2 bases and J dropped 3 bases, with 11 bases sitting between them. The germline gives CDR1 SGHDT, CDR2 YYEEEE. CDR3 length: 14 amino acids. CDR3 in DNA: TGTGCCAGCAGCTTCGGGACCATGGACACTGAAGCTTTCTTT. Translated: CASSFGTMDTEAFF.

CDR3 nucleotide sequence: TGTGCCAGCAGCCAGGGGGGTCAGCCCCAGCATTTT. Protein: CASSQGGQPQHF. The genes are TRBV7-9 and TRBJ1-5, with TRBD1 matching 7 bases. Looked up from germline, CDR1 is SEHNR and CDR2 is FQNEAQ (reference sequence). The CDR3 has 12 amino acids. J was trimmed by 6 bases and V by 5 bases; bases with no gene match: 1. Filled out from reference TRBV7-9 and TRBJ1-5, the complete variable domain reads DTGVSQNPRHKITKRGQNVTFRCDPISEHNRLYWYRQTLGQGPEFLTYFQNEAQLEKSRLLSDRFSAERPKGSFSTLEIQRTEQGDSAMYLCASSQGGQPQHFGDGTRLSIL.

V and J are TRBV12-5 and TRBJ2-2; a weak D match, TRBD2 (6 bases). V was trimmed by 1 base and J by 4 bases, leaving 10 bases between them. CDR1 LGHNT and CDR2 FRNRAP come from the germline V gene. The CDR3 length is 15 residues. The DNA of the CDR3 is TGTGCTAGTGGTTTGGGGGGAGGCGGCACCGGGGAGCTGTTTTTT. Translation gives CASGLGGGGTGELFF.

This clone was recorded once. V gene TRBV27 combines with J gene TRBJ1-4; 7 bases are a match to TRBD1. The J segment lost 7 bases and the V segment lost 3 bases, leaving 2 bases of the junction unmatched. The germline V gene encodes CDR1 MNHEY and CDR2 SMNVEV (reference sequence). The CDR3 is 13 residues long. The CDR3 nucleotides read TGTGCCAGCAGTTTCCGGGACAGTGAAAAACTGTTTTTT. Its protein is CASSFRDSEKLFF.

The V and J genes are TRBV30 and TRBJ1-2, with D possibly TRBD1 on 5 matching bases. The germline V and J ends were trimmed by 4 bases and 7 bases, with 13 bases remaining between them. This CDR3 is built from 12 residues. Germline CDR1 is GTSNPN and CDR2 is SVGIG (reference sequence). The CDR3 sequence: CAWTGGGGGYTF. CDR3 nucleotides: TGTGCCTGGACCGGTGGGGGGGGTGGCTACACCTTC.

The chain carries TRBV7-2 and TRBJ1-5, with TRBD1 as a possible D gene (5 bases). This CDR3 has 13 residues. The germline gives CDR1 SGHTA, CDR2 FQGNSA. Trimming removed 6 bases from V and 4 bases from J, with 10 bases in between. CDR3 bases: TGTGCCAGCAGGCGCGCAGGGAATCAGCCCCAGCATTTT. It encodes CASRRAGNQPQHF.

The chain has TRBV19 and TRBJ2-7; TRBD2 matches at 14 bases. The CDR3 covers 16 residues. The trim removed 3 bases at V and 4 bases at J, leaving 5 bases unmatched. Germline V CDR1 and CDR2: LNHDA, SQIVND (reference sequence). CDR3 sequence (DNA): TGTGCCAGTAGTATTGGGACTAGCGGGGGAGTGTACGAGCAGTACTTC. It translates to CASSIGTSGGVYEQYF.

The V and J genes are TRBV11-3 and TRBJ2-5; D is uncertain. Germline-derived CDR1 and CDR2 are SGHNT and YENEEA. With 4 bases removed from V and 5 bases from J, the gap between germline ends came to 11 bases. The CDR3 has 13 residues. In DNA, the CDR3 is TGTGCCAGCAGCTCAGTTGGGCGGGAGACCCAGTACTTC. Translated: CASSSVGRETQYF. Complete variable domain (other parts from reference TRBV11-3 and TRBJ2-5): EAGVVQSPRYKIIEKKQPVAFWCNPISGHNTLYWYLQNLGQGPELLIRYENEEAVDDSQLPKDRFSAERLKGVDSTLKIQPAELGDSAVYLCASSSVGRETQYFGPGTRLLVL.

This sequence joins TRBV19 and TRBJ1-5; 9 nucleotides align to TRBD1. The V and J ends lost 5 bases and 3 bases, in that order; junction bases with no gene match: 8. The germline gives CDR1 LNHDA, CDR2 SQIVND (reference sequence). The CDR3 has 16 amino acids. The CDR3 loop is CASSETGGVINQPQHF. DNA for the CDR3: TGTGCCAGTAGTGAGACAGGGGGAGTCATCAATCAGCCCCAGCATTTT. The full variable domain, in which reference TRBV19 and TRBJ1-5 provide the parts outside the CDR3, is DGGITQSPKYLFRKEGQNVTLSCEQNLNHDAMYWYRQDPGQGLRLIYYSQIVNDFQKGDIAEGYSVSREKKESFPLTVTSAQKNPTAFYLCASSETGGVINQPQHFGDGTRLSIL.

CDR3: CASSSRELNTGELFF. The CDR3 coding sequence is TGTGCCAGCAGTTCGAGGGAATTGAACACCGGGGAGCTGTTTTTT. The chain links TRBV6-6 to TRBJ2-2; a weak D match, TRBD2 (5 bases). V lost 4 bases and J lost 1, with 10 bases in between. The CDR3 totals 15 residues. Germline values: CDR1 MNHNY, CDR2 SVGAGI (reference sequence).

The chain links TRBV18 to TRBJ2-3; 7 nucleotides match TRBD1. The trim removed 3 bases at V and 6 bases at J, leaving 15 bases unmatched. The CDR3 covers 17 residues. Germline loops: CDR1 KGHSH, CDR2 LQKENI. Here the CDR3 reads CASSPTGDLSVTDTQYF. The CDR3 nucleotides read TGTGCCAGCTCACCTACAGGGGATTTGAGTGTGACGGATACGCAGTATTTT.

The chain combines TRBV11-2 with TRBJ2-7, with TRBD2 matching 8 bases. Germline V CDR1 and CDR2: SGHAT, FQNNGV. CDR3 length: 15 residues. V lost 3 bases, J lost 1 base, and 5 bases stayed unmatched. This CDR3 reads CASSFGAGESYEQYF. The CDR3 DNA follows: TGTGCCAGCAGCTTTGGAGCGGGGGAGTCCTACGAGCAGTACTTC.

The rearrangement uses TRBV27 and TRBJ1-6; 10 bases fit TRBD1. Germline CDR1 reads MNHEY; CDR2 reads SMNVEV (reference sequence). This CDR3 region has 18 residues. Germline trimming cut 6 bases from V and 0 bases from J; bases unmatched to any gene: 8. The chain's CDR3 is CASRDPGQGFSYNSPLHF. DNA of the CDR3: TGTGCCAGCAGGGACCCGGGACAGGGGTTCTCCTATAATTCACCCCTCCACTTT.

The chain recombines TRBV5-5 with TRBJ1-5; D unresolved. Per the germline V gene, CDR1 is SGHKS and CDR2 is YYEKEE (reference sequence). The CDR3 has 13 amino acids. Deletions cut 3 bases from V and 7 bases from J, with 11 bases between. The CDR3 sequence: CASSSGDVQPQHF. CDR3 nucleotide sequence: TGTGCCAGCAGCTCAGGTGATGTACAGCCCCAGCATTTT.

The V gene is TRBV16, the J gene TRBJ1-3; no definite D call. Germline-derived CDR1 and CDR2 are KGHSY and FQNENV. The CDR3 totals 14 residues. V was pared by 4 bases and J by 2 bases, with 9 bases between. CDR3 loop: CASSRTSAGNTIYF. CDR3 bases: TGTGCCAGCAGCCGAACGTCTGCTGGAAACACCATATATTTT.

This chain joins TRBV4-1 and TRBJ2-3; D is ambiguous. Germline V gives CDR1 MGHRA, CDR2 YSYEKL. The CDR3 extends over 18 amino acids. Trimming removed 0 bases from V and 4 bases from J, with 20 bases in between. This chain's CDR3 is CASSQDRVRTPPPDTQYF. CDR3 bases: TGCGCCAGCAGCCAAGATCGGGTGAGAACGCCACCCCCAGATACGCAGTATTTT.

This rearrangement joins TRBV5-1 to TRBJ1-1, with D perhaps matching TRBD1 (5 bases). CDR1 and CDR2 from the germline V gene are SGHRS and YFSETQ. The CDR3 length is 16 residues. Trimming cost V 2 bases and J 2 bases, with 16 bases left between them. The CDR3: CASSFSLGTENTEAFF. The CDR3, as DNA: TGCGCCAGCAGCTTTTCTTTGGGGACCGAAAACACTGAAGCTTTCTTT.

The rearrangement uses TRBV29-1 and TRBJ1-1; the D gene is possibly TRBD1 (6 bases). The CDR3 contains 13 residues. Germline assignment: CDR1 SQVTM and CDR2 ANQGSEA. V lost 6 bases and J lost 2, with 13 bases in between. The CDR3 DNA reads TGCAGCGTCACGAGGGGGGACAACACTGAAGCTTTCTTT. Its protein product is CSVTRGDNTEAFF.

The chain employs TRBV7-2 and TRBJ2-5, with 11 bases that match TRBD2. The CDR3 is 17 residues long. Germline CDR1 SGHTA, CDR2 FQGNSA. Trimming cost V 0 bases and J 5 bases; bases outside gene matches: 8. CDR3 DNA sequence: TGTGCCAGCAGCTTAGCGTTGGGCCTAGCGGGGGGCGAGACCCAGTACTTC. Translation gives CASSLALGLAGGETQYF.

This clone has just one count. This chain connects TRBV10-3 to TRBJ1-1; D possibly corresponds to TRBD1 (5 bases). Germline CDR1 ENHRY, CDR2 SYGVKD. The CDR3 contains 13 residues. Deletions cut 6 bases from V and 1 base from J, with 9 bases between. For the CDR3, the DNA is TGTGCCATCAGGGGGGACCCGAACACTGAAGCTTTCTTT. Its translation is CAIRGDPNTEAFF.

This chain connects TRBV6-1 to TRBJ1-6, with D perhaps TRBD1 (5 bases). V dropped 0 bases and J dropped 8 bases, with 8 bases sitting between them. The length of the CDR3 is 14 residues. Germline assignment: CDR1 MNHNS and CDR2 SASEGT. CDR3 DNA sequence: TGTGCCAGCAGTGAAGCCAGGGTCGATTCACCCCTCCACTTT. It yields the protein CASSEARVDSPLHF.

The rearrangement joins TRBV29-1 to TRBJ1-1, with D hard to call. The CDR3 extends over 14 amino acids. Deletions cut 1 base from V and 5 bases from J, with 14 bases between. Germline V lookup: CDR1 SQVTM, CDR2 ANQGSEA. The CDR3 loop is CSVEGLSMRTEAFF. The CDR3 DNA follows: TGCAGCGTTGAAGGTCTCTCCATGAGGACTGAAGCTTTCTTT.

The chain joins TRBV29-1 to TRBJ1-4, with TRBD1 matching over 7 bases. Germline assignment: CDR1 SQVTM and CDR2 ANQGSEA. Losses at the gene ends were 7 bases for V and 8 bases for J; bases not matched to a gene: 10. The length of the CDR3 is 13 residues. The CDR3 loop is CSGIGQEREKLFF. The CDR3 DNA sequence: TGCAGCGGAATTGGACAGGAGAGAGAAAAACTGTTTTTT.

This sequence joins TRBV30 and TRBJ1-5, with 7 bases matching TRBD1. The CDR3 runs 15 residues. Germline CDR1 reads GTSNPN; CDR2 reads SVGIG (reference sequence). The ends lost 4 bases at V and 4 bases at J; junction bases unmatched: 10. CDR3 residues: CAWTPGQYANQPQHF. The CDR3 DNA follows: TGTGCCTGGACCCCGGGACAGTATGCGAATCAGCCCCAGCATTTT.

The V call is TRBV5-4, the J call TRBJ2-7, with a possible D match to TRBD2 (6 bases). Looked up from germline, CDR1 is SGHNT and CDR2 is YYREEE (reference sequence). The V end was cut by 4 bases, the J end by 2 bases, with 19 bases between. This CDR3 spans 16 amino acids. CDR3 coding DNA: TGTGCCAGCAGCGCGGGATCAAGGGTTACGGCCTACGAGCAGTACTTC. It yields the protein CASSAGSRVTAYEQYF.

The CDR3, as DNA: TGTGCCAGCAGCTCCGGCTACTCCTACGAGCAGTACTTC. Its protein is CASSSGYSYEQYF. V gene TRBV7-2 combines with J gene TRBJ2-7; D remains ambiguous. Per the germline V gene, CDR1 is SGHTA and CDR2 is FQGNSA. V shed 4 bases and J shed 0 bases, with 7 bases lying between them. CDR3 length: 13 residues.

CDR3 in amino acids: CASSFSGGKNIQYF. DNA of the CDR3: TGTGCCAGCAGCTTCTCAGGGGGCAAAAACATTCAGTACTTC. V gene TRBV7-9 combines with J gene TRBJ2-4, with 7 bases matching TRBD1. Trimming removed 3 bases from V and 3 bases from J; junction bases left unmatched: 2. This CDR3 comprises 14 residues. Per the germline V gene, CDR1 is SEHNR and CDR2 is FQNEAQ (reference sequence).

The CDR3 protein is CASSPGPRGGALGQETQYF. The DNA of the CDR3 is TGTGCCAGCAGCCCCGGCCCCCGTGGGGGGGCTTTAGGGCAAGAGACCCAGTACTTC. This chain links TRBV3-1 (or the pseudogene TRBV3-2) with TRBJ2-5, with D tentatively TRBD2 (7 bases). Trimming shortened V by 4 bases and J by 2 bases, and 26 bases separated the two germline ends. This CDR3 contains 19 residues. Germline V CDR1 and CDR2: LGHDT, YNNKEL (reference sequence).

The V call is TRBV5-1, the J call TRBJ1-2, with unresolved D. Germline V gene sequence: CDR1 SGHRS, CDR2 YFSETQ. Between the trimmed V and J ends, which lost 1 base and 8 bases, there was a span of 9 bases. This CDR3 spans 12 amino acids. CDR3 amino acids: CASSLSGEGYTF. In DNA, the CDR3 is TGCGCCAGCAGCTTGAGTGGGGAAGGCTACACCTTC.

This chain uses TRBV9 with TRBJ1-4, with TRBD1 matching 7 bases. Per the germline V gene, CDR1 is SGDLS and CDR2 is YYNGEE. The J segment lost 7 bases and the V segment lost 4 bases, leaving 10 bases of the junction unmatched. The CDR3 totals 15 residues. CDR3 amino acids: CASSPNRGLGEKLFF. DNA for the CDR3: TGTGCCAGCAGCCCGAACAGGGGTTTGGGTGAAAAACTGTTTTTT.

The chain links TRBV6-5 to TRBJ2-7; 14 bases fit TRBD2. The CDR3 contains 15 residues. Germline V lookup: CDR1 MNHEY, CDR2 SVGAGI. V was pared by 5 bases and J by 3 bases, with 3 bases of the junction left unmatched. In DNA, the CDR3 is TGTGCCAGCAGTCGGACTAGCGGGGGGTTCTACGAGCAGTACTTC. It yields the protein CASSRTSGGFYEQYF.

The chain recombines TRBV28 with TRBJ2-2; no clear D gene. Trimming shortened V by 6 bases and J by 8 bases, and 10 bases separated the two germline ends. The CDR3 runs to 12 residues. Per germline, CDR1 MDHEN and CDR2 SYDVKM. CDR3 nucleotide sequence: TGTGCCAGCAGAATAATAAGGGGGGAGCTGTTTTTT. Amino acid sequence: CASRIIRGELFF.